This T cell receptor beta chain was obtained from a study of blood T cell repertoires in COVID-19 (dated by TCRdb to about 2020). Describing the broader study: Samples covering the acute and convalescent phases of COVID-19 were provided by collaborators in the United States, Italy and Spain. The prospective study material was composed of cDNA or gDNA derived from T cells, B-cell-depleted T cells, or PBMCs. The dataset comprised deeply sampled blood TCRbeta repertoires from subjects exposed to, actively infected with, or recovered from COVID-19. The repertoires were released in a freely available public database intended as a resource for research on the immune response to SARS-CoV-2. The samples were drawn from two sources: the first 160 participants of the ongoing ImmuneRACE study, and 1,254 subjects contributed by 6 global collaborators. Sample metadata almost always included a de-identified subject ID, COVID-19 status, age in years and sex. Where HLA class I and class II types were available, the types were taken from metadata supplied by the sample provider, not from assay-based typing.

The CDR3 contains 15 residues, cysteine and phenylalanine counted. Only the CDR3 DNA stays, 45 bases, in frame from base 1. The immunoSEQ Assay, a bias-controlled multiplex PCR, was used to amplify TCRbeta CDR3 regions from genomic DNA. Per the original workflow: Nucleated cell counts per sample were estimated from amplification of reference gene primers within the assay. Sequence reads were collapsed and filtered to measure the absolute abundance of every unique TCRbeta CDR3 rearrangement. For each sample, productive Simpson clonality was calculated as the square root of Simpson's diversity index across productive rearrangements. Drawn from immuneACCESS, this table holds only the in-frame rearrangements with V and J called that TCRdb kept. Clones are partly lost; checked studies trace under half to an unresolved V gene and leave the rest unexplained. The V and J calls and clone size are taken from that table; D and trimming were inferred from the DNA. The sample contains around 40,000 clones, roughly nine tenths of them found a single time. The ten largest clones take up 9% of the sample.

The collaborating institutions used their own protocols to collect whole blood in K2EDTA tubes. For TCRbeta analysis, collaborators shipped samples in one of three forms: frozen whole blood, isolated PBMCs, or DNA extracted from either of those sample types. Regarding this clone: This receptor's antigen is unknown. Base qualities were left out, and no much larger clone turns up one base away.

What the research found in general, with its limitations: Clinical and demographic metadata were provided uncurated, with the amount varying by source and participant.

The sequence derives from a man in his thirties or forties with active or convalescent COVID-19. The V and J segments used are TRBV21-1 and TRBJ2-7; the table's D call TRBD1 went unverified against the DNA. TRBV21-1 is noted as a pseudogene. Sequencing was carried out using peripheral blood. The sequenced DNA: TGTGCCAGCAAAGGTCACAGGCCGATTCCCTACGAGCAGTACTTC. This is translated as CASKGHRPIPYEQYF.